This paragraph reports one TCR beta chain. Its antigen is as yet unknown. The CDR3 contains 14 residues. CDR1 and CDR2 (germline): SQVTM, ANQGSEA. The V and J ends lost 3 bases and 4 bases, in that order; junction bases with no gene match: 5. For the second PCR, which ran for about 7 to 11 cycles, a sample-barcoded 5' primer and a J-beta primer mix were used. TCRdb ran MiXCR on the 5' RACE reads and lists one entry per CDR3 protein. This table holds roughly 800,000 distinct CDR3 sequences, 55% to 75% found once. This entry is derived from a study of blood T cells in healthy people across ages. Study results and limitations: In long-lived donors, naive CD4+ cell counts and diversity exceeded those of aged donors.

The receptor was isolated from a man aged 30 to 45 in good health. This chain uses TRBV29-1 with TRBJ2-1, with TRBD2 matching over 8 bases. Sequences were obtained from blood. The CDR3 sequence is CSVDWSSGYNEQFF. For the CDR3, the DNA is TGCAGCGTTGATTGGTCTAGCGGGTACAATGAGCAGTTCTTC.